This entry is about one T cell receptor (beta chain). The antigen remains undetermined. The V and J ends lost 4 bases and 3 bases respectively, with 10 bases between them. CDR1 and CDR2 from the germline V gene are LGHNA and YNFKEQ. The CDR3 length is 14 residues. The data were obtained in a study of early T cells in non-severe SARS-CoV-2 infection. Whole-study context: Bulk RNA from unsorted whole blood was sequenced; chains were unpaired. Findings of the study overall: Matching against VDJdb likely underestimated virus-specific expansions, favoring anti-spike CD8.

Individually, cDNA molecules had unique molecular identifiers attached to them. TCRdb re-analysed the 5' RACE reads in MiXCR, keeping a single row per CDR3 protein. The sample records about 52,000 distinct CDR3 sequences, roughly 11% being singletons. This chain joins TRBV4-2 and TRBJ2-1, with D possibly being TRBD1 (6 bases). The TCR was taken from an adult who was a healthcare worker with PCR-confirmed SARS-CoV-2 infection or an uninfected control (not recorded which). Sequenced sample: whole blood. Here the CDR3 reads CASSPGQNYNEQFF. The CDR3 DNA reads TGTGCCAGCAGCCCGGGACAAAACTACAATGAGCAGTTCTTC.